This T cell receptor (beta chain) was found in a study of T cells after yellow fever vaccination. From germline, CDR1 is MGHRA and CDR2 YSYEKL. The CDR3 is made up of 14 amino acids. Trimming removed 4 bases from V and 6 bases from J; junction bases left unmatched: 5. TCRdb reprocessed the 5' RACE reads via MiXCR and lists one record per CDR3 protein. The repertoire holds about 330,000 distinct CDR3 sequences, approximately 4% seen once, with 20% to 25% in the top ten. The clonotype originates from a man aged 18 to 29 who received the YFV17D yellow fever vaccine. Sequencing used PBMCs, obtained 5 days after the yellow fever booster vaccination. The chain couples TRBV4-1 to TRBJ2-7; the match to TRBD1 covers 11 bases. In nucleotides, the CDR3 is TGCGCCAGCAGCCCCAGAGGGACAGGGGGCGAGCAGTACGTC. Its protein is CASSPRGTGGEQYV.